The present T cell receptor (beta chain) was sequenced within a study of blood T cell repertoires in COVID-19 (dated by TCRdb to 2020 to 2022). For context, the study as a whole: Collaborator samples came from the United States, Italy and Spain and covered acute and convalescent phases of COVID-19. The samples were drawn from the first 160 participants of the ongoing ImmuneRACE study and from 950 to 1,500 subjects provided by 6 global collaborators. The repertoires were made available in a free public database intended to serve as a resource for research on the immune response to SARS-CoV-2. Sample metadata almost always included a de-identified subject ID, COVID-19 status, age in years and sex. The prospective study material was composed of cDNA or gDNA derived from T cells, B-cell-depleted T cells, or PBMCs. Where HLA class I and class II types were available, the types were taken from metadata supplied by the sample provider, not from assay-based typing. Subjects who had been exposed to COVID-19, were actively infected with it, or had recovered from it provided the deeply sampled blood TCRbeta repertoires that made up the dataset. The research as a whole found: Clinical and demographic metadata were provided uncurated, with the amount varying by source and participant.

Whole blood was collected in K2EDTA tubes by collaborating institutions according to the institutions' own protocols. For TCRbeta analysis, collaborator samples were shipped as frozen whole blood, as isolated PBMCs, or as DNA extracted from either sample type. Regarding this clone: Its target antigen remains unknown. No much larger clonotype is one base removed from it; base qualities were not supplied.

The immunoSEQ Assay, a bias-controlled multiplex PCR, was used to amplify TCRbeta CDR3 regions from genomic DNA. The source study handled its data this way. Nucleated cell counts per sample were estimated from amplification of reference gene primers within the assay. To quantify the absolute abundance of each unique TCRbeta CDR3 rearrangement, sequence reads were collapsed and filtered. For each sample, productive Simpson clonality was calculated as the square root of Simpson's diversity index over productive rearrangements. Here the immuneACCESS table is served through TCRdb, limited to in-frame sequences with V and J called. Missing clones are a known gap in these copies; in checked studies unresolved V genes cover under half, and the rest lacks a known reason. The V and J calls and clone size were taken over from that table, and D and trimming were inferred from the DNA. Across this sample there are under 300,000 clones, with around 87% seen only once. Of the sample, over 6% is held by the ten largest clones.

What was sequenced was peripheral blood. The receptor was isolated from an older woman with active or convalescent COVID-19.

The DNA is TGCGCCAGCAGCTCGGGGGGCCTGGAGACCCAGTACTTC. Translated, it reads CASSSGGLETQYF. The chain is encoded by TRBV5-1 joined to TRBJ2-5; matching of 7 bases hints at TRBD2 as the D gene. From cysteine to phenylalanine, the CDR3 is 13 amino acids long. CDR3 DNA only is kept here, 39 bases in frame from base 1. V was cut back by 3 bases and J by 5 bases, leaving a gap of 11 bases between them. As encoded in the germline V gene, CDR1 is SGHRS while CDR2 is YFSETQ.